Below, 2 T cell receptor beta chains from the same sample are listed, as sequenced in a study of T cells in Graves' hyperthyroidism and ophthalmopathy (dated by TCRdb to between 2017 and 2020). The library was generated by multiplex PCR. Sequenced on an Illumina HiSeq 2000. The TCR beta CDR3 regions were amplified from the RNA transcripts. A first-round RT-PCR of the TCR CDR3 used the HTBI primer set with the Qiagen OneStep RT-PCR kit. The raw public data were reprocessed by TCRdb itself: fastp quality trimming at Q25, MiXCR clonotype calling, in-frame beta chains only. Rows with one shared CDR3 protein collapse into an entry with the most common genes and DNA. The sample yields 500,000 to 650,000 distinct CDR3 sequences; 15% to 20% were counted once. About half of the sample rests with the top ten. Material: blood. These receptors were taken from a man in his forties with Graves' ophthalmopathy.

About this clonotype: At one end, the junction sequence differs from germline, possibly due to a read error. V and J are TRBV11-2 and TRBJ2-3, with 9 bases lining up with TRBD2. In germline, CDR1 is SGHAT, CDR2 FQNNGV. The CDR3 is 17 residues long. The CDR3 nucleotides are TGTGCCAGCAGTCGGGCGGGGGGGCCGCTTGGCACAGATACGCGGTATTTT. Amino acid sequence: CASSRAGGPLGTDTRYF.

This clonotype appeared a few times. The chain recombines TRBV28 with TRBJ2-7; D is unresolved. V lost 5 bases, J lost 2 bases, and 16 bases lay in between. This CDR3 has 15 amino acids. Germline loops: CDR1 MDHEN, CDR2 SYDVKM. The CDR3 DNA follows: TGTGCCAGCAGTCCCTCAACGAGCTACCCCTACGAGCAGTACTTC. It yields the protein CASSPSTSYPYEQYF. The full variable domain, with the rest looked up from reference TRBV28 and TRBJ2-7, is DVKVTQSSRYLVKRTGEKVFLECVQDMDHENMFWYRQDPGLGLRLIYFSYDVKMKEKGDIPEGYSVSREKKERFSLILESASTNQTSMYLCASSPSTSYPYEQYFGPGTRLTVT.